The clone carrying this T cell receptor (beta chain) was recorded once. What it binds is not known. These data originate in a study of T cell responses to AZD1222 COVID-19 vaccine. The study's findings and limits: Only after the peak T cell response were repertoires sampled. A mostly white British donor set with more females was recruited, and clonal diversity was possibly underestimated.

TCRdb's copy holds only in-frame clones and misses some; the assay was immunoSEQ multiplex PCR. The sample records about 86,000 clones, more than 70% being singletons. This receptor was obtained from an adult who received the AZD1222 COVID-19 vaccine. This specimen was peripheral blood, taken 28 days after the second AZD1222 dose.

In nucleotides, the CDR3 is TGTGCCAGCAGCCATCTAGCGGGAGGGCTAAATGAGCAGTTCTTC. It encodes CASSHLAGGLNEQFF. This chain connects TRBV7-2 to TRBJ2-1; 12 bases agree with TRBD2. CDR1 SGHTA and CDR2 FQGNSA come from the germline V gene. CDR3 size: 15 residues. The V segment lost 5 bases and the J segment 7 bases; nucleotides outside the gene matches: 6.